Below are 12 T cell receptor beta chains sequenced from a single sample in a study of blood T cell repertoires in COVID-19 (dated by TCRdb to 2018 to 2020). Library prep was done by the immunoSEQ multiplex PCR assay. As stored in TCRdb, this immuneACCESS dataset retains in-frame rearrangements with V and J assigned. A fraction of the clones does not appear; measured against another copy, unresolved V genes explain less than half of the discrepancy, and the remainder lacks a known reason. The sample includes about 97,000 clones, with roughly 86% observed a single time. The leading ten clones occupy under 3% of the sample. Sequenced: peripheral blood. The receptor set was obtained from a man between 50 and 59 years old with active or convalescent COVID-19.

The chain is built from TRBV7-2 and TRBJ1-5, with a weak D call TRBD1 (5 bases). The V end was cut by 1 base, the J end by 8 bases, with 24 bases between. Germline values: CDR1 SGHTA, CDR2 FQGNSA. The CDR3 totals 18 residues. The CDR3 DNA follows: TGTGCCAGCAGCTTAGGAATGGGCAGTTCGCCCGGGGGGGAGCCCCAGCATTTT. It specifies CASSLGMGSSPGGEPQHF. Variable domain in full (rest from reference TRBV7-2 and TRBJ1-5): GAGVSQSPSNKVTEKGKDVELRCDPISGHTALYWYRQSLGQGLEFLIYFQGNSAPDKSGLPSDRFSAERTGGSVSTLTIQRTQQEDSAVYLCASSLGMGSSPGGEPQHFGDGTRLSIL.

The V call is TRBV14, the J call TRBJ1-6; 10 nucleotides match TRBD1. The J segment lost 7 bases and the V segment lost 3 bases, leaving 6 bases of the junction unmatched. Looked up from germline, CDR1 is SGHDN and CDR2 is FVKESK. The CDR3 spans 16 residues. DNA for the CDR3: TGTGCCAGCAGCCAGATTGGGACAGGGGTAAATTCACCCCTCCACTTT. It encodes CASSQIGTGVNSPLHF.

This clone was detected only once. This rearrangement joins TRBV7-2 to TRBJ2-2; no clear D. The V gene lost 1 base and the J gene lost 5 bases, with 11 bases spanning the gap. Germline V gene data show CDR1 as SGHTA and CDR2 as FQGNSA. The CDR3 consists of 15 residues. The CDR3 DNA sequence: TGTGCCAGCAGCTTAGGGAGTCTCGGAACCGGGGAGCTGTTTTTT. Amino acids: CASSLGSLGTGELFF.

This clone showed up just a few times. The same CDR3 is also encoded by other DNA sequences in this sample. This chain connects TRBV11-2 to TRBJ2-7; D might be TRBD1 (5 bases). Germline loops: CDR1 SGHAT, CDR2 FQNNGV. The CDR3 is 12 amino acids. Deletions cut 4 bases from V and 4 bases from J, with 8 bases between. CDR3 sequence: CASSSQGYEQYF. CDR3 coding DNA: TGTGCCAGCAGCTCCCAGGGATACGAGCAGTACTTC.

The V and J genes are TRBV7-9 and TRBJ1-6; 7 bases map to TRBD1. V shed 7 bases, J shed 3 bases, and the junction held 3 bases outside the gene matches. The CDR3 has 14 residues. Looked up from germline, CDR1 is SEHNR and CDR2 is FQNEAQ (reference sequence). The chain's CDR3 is CASKGANYNSPLHF. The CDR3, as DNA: TGTGCCAGCAAGGGGGCGAACTATAATTCACCCCTCCACTTT.

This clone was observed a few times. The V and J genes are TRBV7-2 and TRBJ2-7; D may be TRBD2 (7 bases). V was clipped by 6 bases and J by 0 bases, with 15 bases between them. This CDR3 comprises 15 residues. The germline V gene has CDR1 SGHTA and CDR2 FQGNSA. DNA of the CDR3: TGTGCCAGCAGTGAGGGGAGGGGGGACTCCTACGAGCAGTACTTC. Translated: CASSEGRGDSYEQYF.

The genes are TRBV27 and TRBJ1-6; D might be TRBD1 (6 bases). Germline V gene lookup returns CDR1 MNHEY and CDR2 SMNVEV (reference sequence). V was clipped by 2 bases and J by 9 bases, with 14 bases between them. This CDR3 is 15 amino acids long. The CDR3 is CASSLGGSIGSPLHF. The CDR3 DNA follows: TGTGCCAGCAGTTTAGGGGGCTCCATAGGTTCACCCCTCCACTTT.

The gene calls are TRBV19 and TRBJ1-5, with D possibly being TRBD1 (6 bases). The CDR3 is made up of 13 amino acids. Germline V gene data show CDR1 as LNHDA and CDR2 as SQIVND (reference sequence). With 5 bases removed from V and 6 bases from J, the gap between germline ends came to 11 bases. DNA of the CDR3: TGTGCCAGTAGTGCCAGGGGTGGTCAGCCCCAGCATTTT. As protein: CASSARGGQPQHF. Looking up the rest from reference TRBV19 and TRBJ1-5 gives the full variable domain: DGGITQSPKYLFRKEGQNVTLSCEQNLNHDAMYWYRQDPGQGLRLIYYSQIVNDFQKGDIAEGYSVSREKKESFPLTVTSAQKNPTAFYLCASSARGGQPQHFGDGTRLSIL.

CDR3 residues: CASSWDPNRGRNTEAFF. The DNA of the CDR3 is TGTGCCAGCAGTTGGGATCCCAACAGGGGGCGGAACACTGAAGCTTTCTTT. The V gene is TRBV6-2 or TRBV6-3, the J gene TRBJ1-1; 9 bases are a match to TRBD1. V gave up 4 bases and J gave up 1 base; unmatched junction bases: 10. CDR1 MNHEY and CDR2 SVGEGT come from the germline V gene. CDR3 length: 17 amino acids.

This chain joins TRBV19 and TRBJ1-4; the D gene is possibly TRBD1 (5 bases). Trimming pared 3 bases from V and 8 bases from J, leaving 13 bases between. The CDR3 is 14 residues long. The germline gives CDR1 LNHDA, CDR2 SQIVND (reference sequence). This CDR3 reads CASSIRRGEEKLFF. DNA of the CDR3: TGTGCCAGTAGTATCCGGCGGGGGGAAGAAAAACTGTTTTTT.

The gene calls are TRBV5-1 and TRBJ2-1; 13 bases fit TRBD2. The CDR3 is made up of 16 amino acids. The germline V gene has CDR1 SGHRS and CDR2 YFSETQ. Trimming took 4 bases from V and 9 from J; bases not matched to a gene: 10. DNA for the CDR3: TGCGCCAGCAGCGAGACCGGGACTAGCGGGGAGTCTGAGCAGTTCTTC. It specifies CASSETGTSGESEQFF.

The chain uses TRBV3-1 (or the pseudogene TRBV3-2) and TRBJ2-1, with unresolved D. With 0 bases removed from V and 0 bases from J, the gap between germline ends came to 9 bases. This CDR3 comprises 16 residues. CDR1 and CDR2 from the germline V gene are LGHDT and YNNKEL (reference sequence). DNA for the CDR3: TGTGCCAGCAGCCAAGAACACCGGAGCTCCTACAATGAGCAGTTCTTC. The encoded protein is CASSQEHRSSYNEQFF.